Listed below are T cell receptor beta chains from one sample, sequenced in a study of blood T cell repertoires in COVID-19. Profiled with immunoSEQ multiplex PCR; TCRdb holds only in-frame clones, not every one. Altogether around 78,000 clones are present, 86% being singletons, with the ten largest covering 25% to 35%. The sample taken for sequencing was peripheral blood. These receptors all come from a man between 50 and 59 years old with active or convalescent COVID-19. The CDR3 runs from the conserved cysteine through the conserved F or W. D genes are given only for firm matches. Clone size appears in some rows only: once, few, many, or a class for an expanded clone.

cdr3_nt: TGTGCCAGCAGCGTTAATCTTTTCTATGGCTACACCTTC; cdr3_aa: CASSVNLFYGYTF; d_call: NA; j_call: TRBJ1-2; clone_size: NA; v_call: TRBV12-3/TRBV12-4
cdr3_nt: TGTGCCAGCTCAGTAGACCTAGCGGGGAAAGAGACCCAGTACTTC; cdr3_aa: CASSVDLAGKETQYF; d_call: TRBD2; j_call: TRBJ2-5; clone_size: NA; v_call: TRBV18
cdr3_nt: TGTGCCATCAGTGAACTGGCGAACACCGGGGAGCTGTTTTTT; cdr3_aa: CAISELANTGELFF; d_call: NA; j_call: TRBJ2-2; clone_size: NA; v_call: TRBV10-3
cdr3_nt: TGTGCCAGTAGTTCAGACGGGACAGCTTATCAGCCCCAGCATTTT; cdr3_aa: CASSSDGTAYQPQHF; d_call: TRBD1; j_call: TRBJ1-5; clone_size: few; v_call: TRBV19
cdr3_nt: TGCGCCAGCAGCCAAGAGCCGACACCACAAGAGACCCAGTACTTC; cdr3_aa: CASSQEPTPQETQYF; d_call: NA; j_call: TRBJ2-5; clone_size: many; v_call: TRBV4-1
cdr3_nt: TGTGCCAGCATCGATAGCGGCGGGCCCCGCTACGAGCAGTACTTC; cdr3_aa: CASIDSGGPRYEQYF; d_call: NA; j_call: TRBJ2-7; clone_size: NA; v_call: TRBV28
cdr3_nt: TGTGCCAGCAGTGGAAGGACTAGCGGGAGTTCTACTGAGCAGTTCTTC; cdr3_aa: CASSGRTSGSSTEQFF; d_call: TRBD2; j_call: TRBJ2-1; clone_size: NA; v_call: TRBV2
cdr3_nt: TGTGCCAGCAGTACGATTGGACAGGGGACCTACGAGCAGTACTTC; cdr3_aa: CASSTIGQGTYEQYF; d_call: TRBD1; j_call: TRBJ2-7; clone_size: NA; v_call: TRBV28
cdr3_nt: TGTGCCAGTAGAGAGAGGCCGGGGGGACGCAATCAGCCCCAGCATTTT; cdr3_aa: CASRERPGGRNQPQHF; d_call: NA; j_call: TRBJ1-5; clone_size: few; v_call: TRBV19
cdr3_nt: TGCGCCAGCAGCTTGGGGGGCCAAAGGAACACCGGGGAGCTGTTTTTT; cdr3_aa: CASSLGGQRNTGELFF; d_call: NA; j_call: TRBJ2-2; clone_size: once; v_call: TRBV5-1
cdr3_nt: TGTGCCAGCAGCTTGACAGGGGACACCGGGGAGCTGTTTTTT; cdr3_aa: CASSLTGDTGELFF; d_call: TRBD1; j_call: TRBJ2-2; clone_size: NA; v_call: TRBV11-2
cdr3_nt: TGTGCCAGCAGCTTAAGAGAACTAGCGAGACAAGAGACCCAGTACTTC; cdr3_aa: CASSLRELARQETQYF; d_call: TRBD2; j_call: TRBJ2-5; clone_size: NA; v_call: TRBV7-8
cdr3_nt: TGTGCCAGCAGCGGGCCCGGGACTAGAGGCGGCTACGAGCAGTACTTC; cdr3_aa: CASSGPGTRGGYEQYF; d_call: TRBD2; j_call: TRBJ2-7; clone_size: NA; v_call: TRBV7-2
cdr3_nt: TGTGCCAGCAGCCTTAGCGGGAACCAAGAGACCCAGTACTTC; cdr3_aa: CASSLSGNQETQYF; d_call: TRBD2; j_call: TRBJ2-5; clone_size: NA; v_call: TRBV11-2
cdr3_nt: TGTGCCAGTAGCCTGAGACCCGCGGGCACTGAAGCTTTCTTT; cdr3_aa: CASSLRPAGTEAFF; d_call: NA; j_call: TRBJ1-1; clone_size: NA; v_call: TRBV19